The rows below give T cell receptor beta chains drawn from one sample of a study of blood T cell repertoires in COVID-19. Sequencing was performed with immunoSEQ multiplex PCR; in TCRdb, only in-frame clones are kept and a portion is missing. The sample has over 200,000 clones, nearly 90% seen once. Sequencing was carried out using PBMCs or T cells enriched from blood (not recorded which). The receptors here all came from a man aged 30 to 39 who had recovered from COVID-19. CDR3s include the opening cysteine and the closing phenylalanine or tryptophan. Fields, in order: D gene, clone size, V gene, CDR3 length, J gene, CDR3 DNA, CDR3 protein. D genes are given only for firm matches. A row's size may be missing; if present it is once, few, many or a size class.

.	.	TRBV19	15	TRBJ1-5	TGTGCCAGTAGTATCGCAGATTATAGCAATCAGCCCCAGCATTTT	CASSIADYSNQPQHF
.	.	TRBV6-6	14	TRBJ2-1	TGTGCCAGCAGTCGCAGGGCAGGGTACAATGAGCAGTTCTTC	CASSRRAGYNEQFF
TRBD1	.	TRBV30	15	TRBJ1-5	TGTGCCTGGCAAGGCGGGGACAGGCCTAATCAGCCCCAGCATTTT	CAWQGGDRPNQPQHF
.	.	TRBV6-5	13	TRBJ1-5	TGTGCCAGCAGTCCGACACAGGAGCAGCCCCAGCATTTT	CASSPTQEQPQHF
.	once	TRBV19	13	TRBJ2-6	TGTGCCAGTAAAGCGGACGGGTTCAACGTCCTGACTTTC	CASKADGFNVLTF
.	.	TRBV5-1	14	TRBJ2-7	TGCGCCAGCAGCTTGGATCCCGGGAGCTACGAGCAGTACTTC	CASSLDPGSYEQYF
TRBD1	.	TRBV18	17	TRBJ1-6	TGTGCCAGCTCACTAGAACCCCCGGGACAGACAAATTCACCCCTCCACTTT	CASSLEPPGQTNSPLHF
TRBD1	.	TRBV5-1	16	TRBJ1-1	TGCGCCAGCAGCTCATCACCGGACAGGGGAGACACTGAAGCTTTCTTT	CASSSSPDRGDTEAFF
TRBD2	.	TRBV7-2	16	TRBJ2-3	TGTGCCAGCAGCTTCGGACTAGCGGGGTCCGGGGATACGCAGTATTTT	CASSFGLAGSGDTQYF
TRBD1	few	TRBV5-1	16	TRBJ1-4	TGCGCCAGCAGCGTAACCGGGACAGCTCCTAATGAAAAACTGTTTTTT	CASSVTGTAPNEKLFF
.	once	TRBV29-1	11	TRBJ1-2	TGCAGCGTGCAGTTGTACTATGGCTACACCTTC	CSVQLYYGYTF
.	.	TRBV27	14	TRBJ1-1	TGTGCCAGCAATGAGGCGGGGCGGAACACTGAAGCTTTCTTT	CASNEAGRNTEAFF
.	.	TRBV7-3	13	TRBJ2-3	TGTGCCAGCAGCCTAATCCACAGGGATACGCAGTATTTT	CASSLIHRDTQYF
.	once	TRBV10-3	14	TRBJ2-2	TGTGCCACCCTTAGCGGATCGAACACCGGGGAGCTGTTTTTT	CATLSGSNTGELFF
TRBD2	once	TRBV2	15	TRBJ2-5	TGTGCCAGCAGTCAAGAGAGCGGGGGGGGAGAGACCCAGTACTTC	CASSQESGGGETQYF
.	.	TRBV18	17	TRBJ1-5	TGTGCCAGCTCACCACCGATGGGACTCGGGGGCAATCAGCCCCAGCATTTT	CASSPPMGLGGNQPQHF
TRBD2	.	TRBV7-2	17	TRBJ2-1	TGTGCCAGCAGCTTAGCCCTCTCTAGCGGGAGTTGGAATGAGCAGTTCTTC	CASSLALSSGSWNEQFF
.	.	TRBV7-9	17	TRBJ2-7	TGTGCCAGCAGCCCCCCCCAGGGTTCTCTGTTTGGCTACGAGCAGTACTTC	CASSPPQGSLFGYEQYF
.	.	TRBV19	16	TRBJ1-2	TGTGCCAGTAGTACGCAGGATGGGACTGACTTCTATGGCTACACCTTC	CASSTQDGTDFYGYTF
.	.	TRBV3-1/TRBV3-2	16	TRBJ2-1	TGTGCCAGCAGCCCAACTCTTAGTGACACCGGCAATGAGCAGTTCTTC	CASSPTLSDTGNEQFF
TRBD2	.	TRBV5-4	17	TRBJ2-2	TGTGCCAGCAGCTTGGGGGCTAGCGGGGGGAACACCGGGGAGCTGTTTTTT	CASSLGASGGNTGELFF
.	.	TRBV3-1/TRBV3-2	11	TRBJ2-7	TGTGCCAGCAGCCAAGATCAGGTCGAGTACTTC	CASSQDQVEYF
TRBD1	.	TRBV28	15	TRBJ2-7	TGTGCCAGCAGTACGCCCGGGACAGGGCTGACCGAGCAGTACTTC	CASSTPGTGLTEQYF
.	.	TRBV10-3	15	TRBJ1-3	TGTGCCATCAGTGATTTGCGAAACTCTGGAAACACCATATATTTT	CAISDLRNSGNTIYF